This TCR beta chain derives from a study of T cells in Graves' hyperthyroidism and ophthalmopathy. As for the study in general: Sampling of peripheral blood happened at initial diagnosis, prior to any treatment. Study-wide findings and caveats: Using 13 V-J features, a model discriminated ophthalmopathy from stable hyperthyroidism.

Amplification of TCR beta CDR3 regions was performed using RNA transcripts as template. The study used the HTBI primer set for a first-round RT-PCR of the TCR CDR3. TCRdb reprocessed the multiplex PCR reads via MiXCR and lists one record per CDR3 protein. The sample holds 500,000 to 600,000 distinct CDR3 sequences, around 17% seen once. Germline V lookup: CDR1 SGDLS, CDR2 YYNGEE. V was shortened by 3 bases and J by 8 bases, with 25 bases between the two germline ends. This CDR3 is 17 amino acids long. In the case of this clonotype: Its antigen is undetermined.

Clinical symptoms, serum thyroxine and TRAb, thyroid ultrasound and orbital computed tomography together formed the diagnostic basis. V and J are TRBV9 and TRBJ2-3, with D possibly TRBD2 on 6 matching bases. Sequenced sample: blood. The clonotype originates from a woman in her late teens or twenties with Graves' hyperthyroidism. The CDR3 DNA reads TGTGCCAGCAGCGAGAGGGGTAGCGGAGCGGCCGGTCTTACGCAGTATTTT. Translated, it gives CASSERGSGAAGLTQYF.